The 5 T cell receptor beta chains below were found in one sample sequenced in a study of chemoradiotherapy in HPV16-positive cancers. The method was immunoSEQ multiplex PCR; TCRdb's version includes in-frame clones alone and lacks a portion of them. The table has some 7,700 clones, around 78% seen once; the top ten hold under 8.5%. The sample here was taken from a patient who underwent chemoradiotherapy. These receptors all stem from a human donor with HPV-associated anogenital cancer.

The chain uses TRBV30 and TRBJ1-5, with a weak D call TRBD1 (5 bases). The CDR3 extends over 13 amino acids. Looked up from germline, CDR1 is GTSNPN and CDR2 is SVGIG (reference sequence). Between the trimmed V and J ends, which lost 5 bases and 5 bases, there was a span of 13 bases. As DNA, the CDR3 is TGTGCCTGGGCTCGGGGAGGGGATCAGCCCCAGCATTTT. As protein: CAWARGGDQPQHF.

The genes are TRBV11-2 and TRBJ1-1, with unresolved D. Trimming stripped 4 bases from V and 2 bases from J, with 11 bases between. CDR1 is SGHAT and CDR2 is FQNNGV in the germline V gene. This CDR3 has 14 amino acids. Here the CDR3 reads CASSSNWRNTEAFF. The CDR3 bases are TGTGCCAGCAGCTCAAACTGGCGTAACACTGAAGCTTTCTTT.

V gene TRBV7-6 combines with J gene TRBJ1-1; the D gene is possibly TRBD1 (5 bases). The CDR3 sequence is 13 residues long. Trimming took off 5 bases at V and 4 bases at J, with 11 bases between the two ends. CDR1 is SGHVS and CDR2 is FNYEAQ in the germline V gene. CDR3 nucleotide sequence: TGTGCCAGCAGCCATAGGGGTAGCACTGAAGCTTTCTTT. Its translation is CASSHRGSTEAFF.

This clone was seen only once. This sequence joins TRBV6-4 and TRBJ2-3; 8 bases line up with TRBD2. This CDR3 spans 15 amino acids. The germline gives CDR1 MRHNA, CDR2 SNTAGT. V trimming: 3 bases; J trimming: 0 bases; junction bases outside the gene matches: 2. CDR3 loop: CASSEAGGSTDTQYF. CDR3 DNA sequence: TGTGCCAGCAGTGAGGCGGGAGGAAGCACAGATACGCAGTATTTT.

The V call is TRBV5-3, the J call TRBJ1-3; D unclear. TRBV5-3 is an open reading frame whose function is uncertain. CDR3 length equals 16 residues. Trimming took 5 bases from V and 0 from J, leaving 15 bases between them. In DNA form, the CDR3 reads TGTGCCAGAAGTTGCCCTCAGGTTAGCTCTGGAAACACCATATATTTT. This gives the protein CARSCPQVSSGNTIYF.